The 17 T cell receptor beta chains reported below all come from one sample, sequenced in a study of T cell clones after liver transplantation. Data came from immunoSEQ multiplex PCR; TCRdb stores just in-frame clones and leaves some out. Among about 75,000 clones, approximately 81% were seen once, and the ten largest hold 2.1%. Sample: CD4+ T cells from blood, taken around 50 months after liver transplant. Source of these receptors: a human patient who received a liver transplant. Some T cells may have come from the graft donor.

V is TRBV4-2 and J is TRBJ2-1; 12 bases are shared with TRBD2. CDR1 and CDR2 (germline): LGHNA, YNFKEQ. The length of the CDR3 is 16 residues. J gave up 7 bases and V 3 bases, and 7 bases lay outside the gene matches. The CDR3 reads CASSQAGTSGSNEQFF. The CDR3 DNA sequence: TGTGCCAGCAGCCAGGCGGGGACTAGCGGGTCAAATGAGCAGTTCTTC.

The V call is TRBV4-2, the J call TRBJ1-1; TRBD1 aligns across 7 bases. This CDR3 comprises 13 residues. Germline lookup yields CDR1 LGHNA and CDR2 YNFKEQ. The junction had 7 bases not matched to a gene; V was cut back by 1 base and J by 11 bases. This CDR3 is CASSQGQGAKAFF. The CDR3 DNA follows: TGTGCCAGCAGCCAAGGACAGGGCGCCAAGGCTTTCTTT.

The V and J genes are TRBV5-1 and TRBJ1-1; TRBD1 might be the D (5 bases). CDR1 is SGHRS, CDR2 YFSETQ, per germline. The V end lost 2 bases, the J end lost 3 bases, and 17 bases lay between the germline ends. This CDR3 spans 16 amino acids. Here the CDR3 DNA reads TGCGCCAGCAGCTTCGGGACGGGGGGAGGAGACACTGAAGCTTTCTTT. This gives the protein CASSFGTGGGDTEAFF.

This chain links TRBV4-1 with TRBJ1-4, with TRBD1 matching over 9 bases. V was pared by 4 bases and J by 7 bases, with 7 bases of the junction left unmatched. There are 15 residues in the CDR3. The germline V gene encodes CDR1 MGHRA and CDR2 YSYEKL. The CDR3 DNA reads TGCGCCAGCAGCCGGCGGGACAGGGATACTGAAAAACTGTTTTTT. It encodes CASSRRDRDTEKLFF.

The DNA of the CDR3 is TGTGCTAGTGGTTTGGTACCCCAGGGGGGCCTAACGGTGCGCCAAGAGACCCAGTACTTC. Protein product: CASGLVPQGGLTVRQETQYF. This chain joins TRBV12-5 and TRBJ2-5, with D perhaps matching TRBD1 (7 bases). The CDR3 contains 20 residues. V was shortened by 0 bases and J by 1 base, with 24 bases between the two germline ends. Germline loops: CDR1 LGHNT, CDR2 FRNRAP.

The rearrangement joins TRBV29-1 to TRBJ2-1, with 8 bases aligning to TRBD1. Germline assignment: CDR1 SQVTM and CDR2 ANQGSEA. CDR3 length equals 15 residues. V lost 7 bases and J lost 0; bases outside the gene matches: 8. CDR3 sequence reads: CSARRDRSSYNEQFF. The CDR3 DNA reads TGCAGCGCCCGGCGGGACAGGAGCTCCTACAATGAGCAGTTCTTC.

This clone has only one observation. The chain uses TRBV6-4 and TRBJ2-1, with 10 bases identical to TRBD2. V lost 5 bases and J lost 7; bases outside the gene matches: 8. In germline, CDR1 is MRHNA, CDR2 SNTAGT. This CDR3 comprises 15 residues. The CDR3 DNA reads TGTGCCAGCAGTAGAACTAGCGGGACTGGGAATGAGCAGTTCTTC. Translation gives CASSRTSGTGNEQFF.

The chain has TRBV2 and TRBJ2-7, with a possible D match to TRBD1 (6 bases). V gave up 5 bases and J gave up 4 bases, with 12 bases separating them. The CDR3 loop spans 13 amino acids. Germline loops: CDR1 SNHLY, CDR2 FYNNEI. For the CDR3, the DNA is TGTGCCAGCAGTCGGACAGAGACTTACGAGCAGTACTTC. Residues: CASSRTETYEQYF. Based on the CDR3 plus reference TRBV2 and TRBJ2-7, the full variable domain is EPEVTQTPSHQVTQMGQEVILRCVPISNHLYFYWYRQILGQKVEFLVSFYNNEISEKSEIFDDQFSVERPDGSNFTLKIRSTKLEDSAMYFCASSRTETYEQYFGPGTRLTVT.

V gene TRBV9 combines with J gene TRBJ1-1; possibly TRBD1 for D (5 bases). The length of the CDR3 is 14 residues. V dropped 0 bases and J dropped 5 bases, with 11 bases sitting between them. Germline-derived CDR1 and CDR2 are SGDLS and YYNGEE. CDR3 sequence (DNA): TGTGCCAGCAGCGTAGGGGCTCGGGGGACTGAAGCTTTCTTT. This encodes CASSVGARGTEAFF.

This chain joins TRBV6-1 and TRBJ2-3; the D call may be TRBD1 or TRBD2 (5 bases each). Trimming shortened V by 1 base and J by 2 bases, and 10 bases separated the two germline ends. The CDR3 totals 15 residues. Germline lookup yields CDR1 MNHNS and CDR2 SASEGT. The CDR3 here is CASSEGGRITDTQYF. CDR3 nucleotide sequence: TGTGCCAGCAGTGAAGGGGGACGGATCACAGATACGCAGTATTTT.

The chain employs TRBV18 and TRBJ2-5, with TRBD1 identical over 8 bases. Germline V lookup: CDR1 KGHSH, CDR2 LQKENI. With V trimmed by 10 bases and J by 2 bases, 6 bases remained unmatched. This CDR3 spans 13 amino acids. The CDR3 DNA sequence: TGTGCCACCGCGGGACAGGCTCAAGAGACCCAGTACTTC. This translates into CATAGQAQETQYF.

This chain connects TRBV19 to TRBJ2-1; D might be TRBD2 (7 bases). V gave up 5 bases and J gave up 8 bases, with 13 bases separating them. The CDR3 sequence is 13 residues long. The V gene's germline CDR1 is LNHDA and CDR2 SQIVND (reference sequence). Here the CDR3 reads CASSRGAGHEQFF. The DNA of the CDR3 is TGTGCCAGTAGTCGGGGGGCGGGCCATGAGCAGTTCTTC.

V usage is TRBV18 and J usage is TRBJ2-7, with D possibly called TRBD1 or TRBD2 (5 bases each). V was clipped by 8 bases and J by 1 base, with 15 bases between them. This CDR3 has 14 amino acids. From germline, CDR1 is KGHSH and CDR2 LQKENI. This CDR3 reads CASARDRASYEQYF. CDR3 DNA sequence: TGTGCCAGCGCCCGGGACCGAGCATCCTACGAGCAGTACTTC.

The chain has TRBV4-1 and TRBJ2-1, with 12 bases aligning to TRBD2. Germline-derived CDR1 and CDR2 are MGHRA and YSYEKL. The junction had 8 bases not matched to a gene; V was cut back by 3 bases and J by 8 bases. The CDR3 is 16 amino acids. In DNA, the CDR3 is TGCGCCAGCAGCCAGAACGACCGACTAGCGGGAGATGAGCAGTTCTTC. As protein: CASSQNDRLAGDEQFF.

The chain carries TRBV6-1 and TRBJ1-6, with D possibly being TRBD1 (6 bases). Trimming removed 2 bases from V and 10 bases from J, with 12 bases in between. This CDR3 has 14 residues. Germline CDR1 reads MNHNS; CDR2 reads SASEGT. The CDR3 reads CASSEMDRRSPLHF. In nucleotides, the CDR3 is TGTGCCAGCAGTGAAATGGACAGACGCTCACCCCTCCACTTT.

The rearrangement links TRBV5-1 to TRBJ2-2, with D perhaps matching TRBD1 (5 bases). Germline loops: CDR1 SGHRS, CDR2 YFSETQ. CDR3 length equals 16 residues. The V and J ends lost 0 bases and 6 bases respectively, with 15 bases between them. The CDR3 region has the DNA TGCGCCAGCAGCTTGGATTTCTCGGACACGGCCGGGGAGCTGTTTTTT. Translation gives CASSLDFSDTAGELFF.

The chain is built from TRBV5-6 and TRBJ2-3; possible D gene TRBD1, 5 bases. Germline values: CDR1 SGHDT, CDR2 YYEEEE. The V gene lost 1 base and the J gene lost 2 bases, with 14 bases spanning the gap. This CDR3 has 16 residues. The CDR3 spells CASSLRSTGPTDTQYF. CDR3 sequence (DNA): TGTGCCAGCAGCTTGCGAAGTACAGGTCCCACAGATACGCAGTATTTT.